The 15 T cell receptor beta chains below come from one sample, sequenced in a study of beta chain features in type 1 diabetes. Study-level results: Shortening that was moderate but significant affected the TCRB CDR3s of Type 1 diabetes patients in all four CD4+ subsets.

Their specific antigens are unknown. Since all of the isolated RNA was reverse transcribed, expressed TCRB transcripts were what got sequenced. Profiled with immunoSEQ multiplex PCR; TCRdb holds only in-frame clones, not every one. Among 400,000 or so clones, around a tenth were seen once, and the ten largest hold around 0.66%. The sample consisted of central memory CD4+ T cells from blood. These receptors all come from a man aged 30 to 45 with type 1 diabetes.

This clone was counted ten times or more. V gene TRBV10-3 combines with J gene TRBJ2-5, with D possibly being TRBD1 (5 bases). Trimming took off 2 bases at V and 1 base at J, with 5 bases between the two ends. This CDR3 has 13 amino acids. Germline-derived CDR1 and CDR2 are ENHRY and SYGVKD. The CDR3 loop reads CAISEGAQETQYF. The CDR3 DNA reads TGTGCCATCAGTGAGGGGGCCCAAGAGACCCAGTACTTC.

The chain is built from TRBV4-3 and TRBJ2-1; perhaps TRBD2 as D (5 bases). The CDR3 is made up of 16 amino acids. CDR1 and CDR2 (germline): LGHNA, YSLEER. The ends were cut back, 0 bases at V and 6 bases at J, with 15 bases in the middle. The CDR3 sequence is CASSQEIAYRGNEQFF. DNA of the CDR3: TGCGCCAGCAGCCAAGAAATTGCATATCGGGGCAATGAGCAGTTCTTC.

This clone was counted many times. The CDR3 DNA reads as TGTGCCTGGATCCATCTTAGGGCAGGGACTGAAGCTTTCTTT. Translated, it gives CAWIHLRAGTEAFF. The chain carries TRBV30 and TRBJ1-1; D perhaps matches TRBD1 (5 bases). V gave up 4 bases and J gave up 5 bases, with 17 bases separating them. CDR3 length: 14 amino acids. Germline V CDR1 and CDR2: GTSNPN, SVGIG (reference sequence). Full variable domain (missing parts from reference TRBV30 and TRBJ1-1): SQTIHQWPATLVQPVGSPLSLECTVEGTSNPNLYWYRQAAGRGLQLLFYSVGIGQISSEVPQNLSASRPQDRQFILSSKKLLLSDSGFYLCAWIHLRAGTEAFFGQGTRLTVV.

This clone turned up a few times. The rearrangement joins TRBV28 to TRBJ2-3; 8 bases agree with TRBD2. With 11 bases clipped from V and 1 base from J, the junction kept 5 bases outside the gene matches. Germline V gives CDR1 MDHEN, CDR2 SYDVKM. CDR3 length: 13 residues. The CDR3 bases are TGTGCCTCCCGGCGGGGGGGCACAGATACGCAGTATTTT. Protein product: CASRRGGTDTQYF. Complete variable domain (other parts from reference TRBV28 and TRBJ2-3): DVKVTQSSRYLVKRTGEKVFLECVQDMDHENMFWYRQDPGLGLRLIYFSYDVKMKEKGDIPEGYSVSREKKERFSLILESASTNQTSMYLCASRRGGTDTQYFGPGTRLTVL.

This chain joins TRBV28 and TRBJ2-7; TRBD1 matches 9 bases. This CDR3 is built from 15 residues. The germline gives CDR1 MDHEN, CDR2 SYDVKM. The ends lost 2 bases at V and 3 bases at J; junction bases unmatched: 5. CDR3 sequence reads: CASSLPGTGNYEQYF. CDR3 nucleotide sequence: TGTGCCAGCAGTTTACCCGGGACAGGGAACTACGAGCAGTACTTC.

The sample holds a few counts of this clone. This chain connects TRBV11-1 to TRBJ2-7, with 7 bases matching TRBD2. The CDR3 length is 16 residues. Germline values: CDR1 SGHAT, CDR2 FQDESV (reference sequence). The trim removed 5 bases at V and 4 bases at J, leaving 14 bases unmatched. The CDR3 region is CASSPSAGEVGYEQYF. The CDR3 nucleotides read TGTGCCAGCAGCCCGAGCGCGGGAGAGGTCGGTTACGAGCAGTACTTC.

This clone was counted a few times. This sequence joins TRBV7-3 and TRBJ2-2; D tentatively fits TRBD1 or TRBD2 (5 bases each). From germline, CDR1 is SGHTA and CDR2 FQGTGA. V gave up 1 base and J gave up 0 bases, with 9 bases separating them. The CDR3 sequence is 16 residues long. The CDR3 loop reads CASSLIGTPNTGELFF. CDR3 bases: TGTGCCAGCAGCTTAATCGGGACCCCGAACACCGGGGAGCTGTTTTTT.

The chain recombines TRBV7-2 with TRBJ2-3; TRBD2 matches at 7 bases. The CDR3 is 14 residues long. V was pared by 7 bases and J by 6 bases, with 10 bases of the junction left unmatched. Germline V gene data show CDR1 as SGHTA and CDR2 as FQGNSA. CDR3 sequence (DNA): TGTGCCAGCACGGGGCGAATCGGGGGGGATACGCAGTATTTT. It encodes CASTGRIGGDTQYF. The variable domain in full, completed from reference TRBV7-2 and TRBJ2-3, reads GAGVSQSPSNKVTEKGKDVELRCDPISGHTALYWYRQSLGQGLEFLIYFQGNSAPDKSGLPSDRFSAERTGGSVSTLTIQRTQQEDSAVYLCASTGRIGGDTQYFGPGTRLTVL.

The sample holds many counts of this clone. The gene calls are TRBV5-6 and TRBJ1-1; D is perhaps TRBD1 (5 bases). The CDR3 is 15 residues long. CDR1 is SGHDT and CDR2 is YYEEEE in the germline V gene. V lost 3 bases and J lost 4, with 16 bases in between. The CDR3 coding sequence is TGTGCCAGCAGCTCCTACGGGGCGCTGAGCACTGAAGCTTTCTTT. This sequence encodes CASSSYGALSTEAFF.

The gene calls are TRBV29-1 and TRBJ2-3, with 9 bases that match TRBD1. V lost 6 bases and J lost 0; bases outside the gene matches: 7. This CDR3 is 15 amino acids long. Germline V CDR1 and CDR2: SQVTM, ANQGSEA. The CDR3 reads CSVLGTGSSTDTQYF. As DNA, the CDR3 is TGCAGCGTCCTAGGGACAGGGAGTAGCACAGATACGCAGTATTTT.

V and J are TRBV6-6 and TRBJ2-3, with 9 bases that match TRBD1. The J segment lost 2 bases and the V segment lost 6 bases, leaving 9 bases of the junction unmatched. The CDR3 contains 16 residues. Germline CDR1 reads MNHNY; CDR2 reads SVGAGI (reference sequence). In DNA form, the CDR3 reads TGTGCCAGCAGAAGACCTGGGACAGGGTCCACAGATACGCAGTATTTT. It translates to CASRRPGTGSTDTQYF.

The chain is built from TRBV5-6 and TRBJ2-5; a weak D match, TRBD2 (6 bases). CDR1 is SGHDT, CDR2 YYEEEE, per germline. The CDR3 has 13 residues. The V and J ends lost 3 bases and 6 bases respectively, with 12 bases between them. CDR3 in DNA: TGTGCCAGCAGCTACGGACGGGAGCAGACCCAGTACTTC. It encodes CASSYGREQTQYF.

The V and J genes are TRBV11-2 and TRBJ1-1; D is unresolved. Trimming removed 2 bases at V and 1 base at J, with 8 bases between. Germline V gene sequence: CDR1 SGHAT, CDR2 FQNNGV. This CDR3 region has 14 residues. CDR3 residues: CASSLRAQNTEAFF. In nucleotides, the CDR3 is TGTGCCAGCAGCTTAAGGGCGCAGAACACTGAAGCTTTCTTT.

In its sample, this clone was seen a few times. This chain joins TRBV7-8 and TRBJ1-2; D is possibly TRBD1 (5 bases). Germline-derived CDR1 and CDR2 are SGHVS and FQNEAQ. The CDR3 is 13 amino acids. Trimming cost V 5 bases and J 8 bases, with 15 bases left between them. The CDR3 bases are TGTGCCAGCAGCCCTCACCTCAGGGACGGCTACACCTTC. This encodes CASSPHLRDGYTF.

This clone has a handful of counts. The rearrangement links TRBV9 to TRBJ2-7, with D possibly TRBD1 on 6 matching bases. Trimming took off 4 bases at V and 0 bases at J, with 14 bases between the two ends. This CDR3 region has 15 residues. Germline V lookup: CDR1 SGDLS, CDR2 YYNGEE. CDR3 DNA: TGTGCCAGCAGCCGACAGGCCTGGGGCTCCTACGAGCAGTACTTC. It encodes CASSRQAWGSYEQYF.